Each of the 9 T cell receptor beta chains below was sequenced from the same sample in a study of blood T cell repertoires in COVID-19 (dated by TCRdb to about 2020). Library construction relied on the immunoSEQ multiplex PCR assay. This immuneACCESS table, as held by TCRdb, lists in-frame sequences with V and J called but not all clones. Of the missing ones, under half trace to an unresolved V gene in checked studies; the others have no known cause. The sample includes roughly 87,000 clones, with 72% observed a single time. The ten biggest clones cover under 15% of the sample. Input material: peripheral blood. The receptors derive from a woman aged 80 or over with acute or convalescent COVID-19.

CDR3 nucleotides: TGTGCCAGCAGCTCCTCGGGACAGCTCAATGAAAAACTGTTTTTT. Its translation: CASSSSGQLNEKLFF. This chain links TRBV5-5 with TRBJ1-4; 7 bases are shared with TRBD1. V lost 3 bases to trimming and J lost 5 bases; unmatched junction nucleotides: 7. The germline V gene encodes CDR1 SGHKS and CDR2 YYEKEE (reference sequence). The CDR3 runs to 15 residues.

This clone was counted a few times. V and J are TRBV7-6 and TRBJ2-3; 7 positions match TRBD2. Germline V CDR1 and CDR2: SGHVS, FNYEAQ. The V and J ends lost 2 bases and 0 bases, in that order; junction bases with no gene match: 2. This CDR3 region has 15 residues. CDR3 region: CASSLSGVSTDTQYF. Written as DNA, the CDR3 is TGTGCCAGCAGCTTAAGCGGGGTGAGCACAGATACGCAGTATTTT.

The rearrangement links TRBV7-3 to TRBJ2-3; perhaps TRBD2 as D (6 bases). The CDR3 totals 16 residues. With 3 bases removed from V and 1 base from J, the gap between germline ends came to 14 bases. Germline V CDR1 and CDR2: SGHTA, FQGTGA. CDR3 nucleotides: TGTGCCAGCAGCTTTTTTCCGGAGGGGCGCACAGATACGCAGTATTTT. This codes for CASSFFPEGRTDTQYF.

DNA of the CDR3: TGTGCCAGCCAAACACTTACATCGGGTAACTATGGCTACACCTTC. As protein: CASQTLTSGNYGYTF. The chain joins TRBV28 to TRBJ1-2; no clear D gene. The CDR3 is 15 amino acids. V lost 8 bases and J 1 base, leaving 17 bases between the germline ends. In germline, CDR1 is MDHEN, CDR2 SYDVKM.

DNA of the CDR3: TGCGCCAGCAGCCAAGACCCTATAGGGGGACTAGCAGGCAATGAGCAGTTCTTC. Translated: CASSQDPIGGLAGNEQFF. The chain links TRBV4-3 to TRBJ2-1, with TRBD2 matching 9 bases. CDR1 is LGHNA, CDR2 YSLEER, per germline. CDR3 length equals 18 residues. Trimming at V came to 0 bases and at J to 6 bases, leaving 12 bases not matched to a gene.

In this sample, this clone turned up a few times. The V gene is TRBV5-1, the J gene TRBJ2-1; 7 bases are a match to TRBD2. The CDR3 contains 16 residues. V was clipped by 0 bases and J by 4 bases; unmatched bases: 7. Germline lookup yields CDR1 SGHRS and CDR2 YFSETQ. DNA of the CDR3: TGCGCCAGCAGCTTGGCCTGGGAGGGTTCGTACAATGAGCAGTTCTTC. This gives the protein CASSLAWEGSYNEQFF.

The V call is TRBV19, the J call TRBJ1-4, with D maybe TRBD1 (6 bases). The CDR3 totals 17 residues. CDR1 and CDR2 (germline): LNHDA, SQIVND (reference sequence). Trimming shortened V by 5 bases and J by 8 bases, and 24 bases separated the two germline ends. CDR3 protein: CASSQPTTGTLLEKLFF. CDR3 nucleotides: TGTGCCAGTAGTCAGCCCACTACCGGGACACTTCTCGAAAAACTGTTTTTT.

This clone occurred many times. The chain employs TRBV4-3 and TRBJ1-4, with TRBD1 matching 7 bases. Unmatched junction bases numbered 11, after V lost 2 bases and J lost 5 bases. CDR1 LGHNA and CDR2 YSLEER come from the germline V gene. The CDR3 is 17 residues long. The CDR3, as DNA: TGCGCCAGCAGCCAAACTTCGCACGGGACAGCGAATGAAAAACTGTTTTTT. Translated, it gives CASSQTSHGTANEKLFF.

The rearrangement uses TRBV7-3 and TRBJ1-1; possible D gene TRBD1, 6 bases. The CDR3 has 13 residues. The V gene lost 5 bases and the J gene lost 2 bases, with 9 bases spanning the gap. Germline loops: CDR1 SGHTA, CDR2 FQGTGA. The DNA for the CDR3 is TGTGCCAGCAGCCCCAGGGGAAACACTGAAGCTTTCTTT. As protein: CASSPRGNTEAFF.